Presented here are 13 T cell receptor beta chains from one specimen sequenced in a study of cytomegalovirus exposure and HLA in healthy donors. It was with 60 Vbeta and 13 Jbeta primers that the PCR ran. Assay used: immunoSEQ multiplex PCR; TCRdb lists only in-frame clones, some missing. The sample lists approximately 150,000 clones, around 64% occurring once. Material for sequencing was PBMCs. These receptors were obtained from a woman between 25 and 40 years old in good health and CMV-seronegative.

The rearrangement links TRBV6-5 to TRBJ2-1; the D gene is possibly TRBD2 (7 bases). CDR1 is MNHEY, CDR2 SVGAGI, per germline. This CDR3 has 15 amino acids. Trimming left V 8 bases short and J 7 bases short, with 21 bases between. CDR3 coding DNA: TGTGCCAGCTCTAGGGAGGGAGGGGGAAGAAATGAGCAGTTCTTC. Translated: CASSREGGGRNEQFF.

This clone turned up a few times. The DNA for the CDR3 is TGCGCCAGCAGCCAGCAGCCAAGTAAGGACAGGGTCTCCTACGAGCAGTACTTC. Amino acid sequence: CASSQQPSKDRVSYEQYF. The rearrangement joins TRBV4-3 to TRBJ2-7, with TRBD1 matching over 8 bases. Trimming at V came to 3 bases and at J to 0 bases, leaving 13 bases not matched to a gene. The length of the CDR3 is 18 residues. Per the germline V gene, CDR1 is LGHNA and CDR2 is YSLEER.

J is TRBJ2-2 and V is TRBV29-1; TRBD2 matches 10 bases. Germline V gene lookup returns CDR1 SQVTM and CDR2 ANQGSEA. Trimming cost V 4 bases and J 8 bases; bases outside gene matches: 7. The CDR3 is 14 amino acids. The CDR3 spells CSVGASGSMGELFF. CDR3 nucleotide sequence: TGCAGCGTTGGGGCTAGCGGGAGTATGGGGGAGCTGTTTTTT.

V and J are TRBV28 and TRBJ1-1; D ambiguous. This CDR3 has 13 amino acids. Germline CDR1 MDHEN, CDR2 SYDVKM. Trimming stripped 6 bases from V and 0 bases from J, with 8 bases between. CDR3 amino acids: CASSSELNTEAFF. CDR3 nucleotides: TGTGCCAGCAGCTCCGAGTTGAACACTGAAGCTTTCTTT.

This chain links TRBV5-5 with TRBJ1-4; D perhaps matches TRBD1 (6 bases). The CDR3 spans 14 residues. Per germline, CDR1 SGHKS and CDR2 YYEKEE (reference sequence). V lost 2 bases and J lost 6, with 11 bases in between. CDR3 amino acids: CASSLAPGDEKLFF. In nucleotides, the CDR3 is TGTGCCAGCAGCTTAGCACCAGGGGATGAAAAACTGTTTTTT.

CDR3 loop: CASSTRGAGEKLFF. The CDR3 nucleotides are TGTGCCAGCAGTACACGGGGGGCCGGCGAAAAACTGTTTTTT. The chain recombines TRBV2 with TRBJ1-4; possibly TRBD1 for D (6 bases). Looked up from germline, CDR1 is SNHLY and CDR2 is FYNNEI. The CDR3 spans 14 residues. The V end lost 5 bases, the J end lost 8 bases, and 15 bases lay between the germline ends.

The chain couples TRBV7-2 to TRBJ2-7; 8 bases are a match to TRBD1. The J segment lost 6 bases and the V segment lost 7 bases, leaving 11 bases of the junction unmatched. The CDR3 totals 14 residues. CDR1 and CDR2 from the germline V gene are SGHTA and FQGNSA. The CDR3 DNA reads as TGTGCCAGCATGCCGCGACAGGGGAGAGGCGAGCAGTACTTC. Translating gives CASMPRQGRGEQYF. Combining the CDR3 with reference TRBV7-2 and TRBJ2-7 gives the whole variable domain GAGVSQSPSNKVTEKGKDVELRCDPISGHTALYWYRQSLGQGLEFLIYFQGNSAPDKSGLPSDRFSAERTGGSVSTLTIQRTQQEDSAVYLCASMPRQGRGEQYFGPGTRLTVT.

The chain couples TRBV4-1 to TRBJ2-6; D is perhaps TRBD1 (5 bases). The CDR3 runs to 14 residues. From germline, CDR1 is MGHRA and CDR2 YSYEKL. V was clipped by 6 bases and J by 0 bases, with 6 bases between them. CDR3 bases: TGCGCCAGCAGTACAGGCTCTGGGGCCAACGTCCTGACTTTC. Translated, it gives CASSTGSGANVLTF.

The J gene is TRBJ2-7, the V gene TRBV5-1; TRBD1 agrees at 7 bases. Trimming removed 0 bases from V and 3 bases from J; junction bases left unmatched: 6. Germline CDR1 and CDR2: SGHRS and YFSETQ. The CDR3 runs 15 residues. The CDR3 region has the DNA TGCGCCAGCAGCTTGGATCGGGACAGATACTACGAGCAGTACTTC. It codes for CASSLDRDRYYEQYF.

This clone has more than one count but fewer than ten. This sequence joins TRBV5-1 and TRBJ1-2; possible D gene TRBD1, 6 bases. Germline V gene data show CDR1 as SGHRS and CDR2 as YFSETQ. This CDR3 spans 14 amino acids. V was clipped by 0 bases and J by 6 bases, with 12 bases between them. The CDR3 spells CASSLEDSLDGYTF. CDR3 sequence (DNA): TGCGCCAGCAGCTTGGAGGACAGCCTCGATGGCTACACCTTC.

Only a few counts were recorded for this clone. The gene calls are TRBV7-6 and TRBJ2-5, with a tentative D call TRBD2 (5 bases). Germline V lookup: CDR1 SGHVS, CDR2 FNYEAQ. Trimming removed 3 bases at V and 8 bases at J, with 13 bases between. This CDR3 has 13 residues. The CDR3 bases are TGTGCCAGCAGCTTGAGCGGTTGGGGAACCCAGTACTTC. It is translated as CASSLSGWGTQYF.

The rearrangement joins TRBV7-9 to TRBJ1-3, with D possibly matching TRBD1 (5 bases). CDR1 and CDR2 (germline): SEHNR, FQNEAQ (reference sequence). CDR3 length equals 15 residues. V was trimmed by 5 bases and J by 0 bases, leaving 11 bases between them. CDR3 loop: CASSADTDSGNTIYF. DNA for the CDR3: TGTGCCAGCAGCGCGGACACAGACTCTGGAAACACCATATATTTT. The full variable domain, rest sourced from reference TRBV7-9 and TRBJ1-3, is DTGVSQNPRHKITKRGQNVTFRCDPISEHNRLYWYRQTLGQGPEFLTYFQNEAQLEKSRLLSDRFSAERPKGSFSTLEIQRTEQGDSAMYLCASSADTDSGNTIYFGEGSWLTVV.

This chain links TRBV7-6 with TRBJ2-2; no clear D. This CDR3 has 14 amino acids. CDR1 is SGHVS and CDR2 is FNYEAQ in the germline V gene. V lost 5 bases, J lost 4 bases, and 11 bases lay in between. In DNA form, the CDR3 reads TGTGCCAGCAGCCAGGTGTCTGGCACCGGGGAGCTGTTTTTT. It encodes CASSQVSGTGELFF.